The clone carrying this T cell receptor (beta chain) has ten or more counts. Its antigen remains unknown. Each sorted-subset library came from 1 million CD4+ or CD8+ T cells. The data derive from a study of neurological immune-mediated disorders. General study points: CDR3 amino acid sequences found in expanded clones were never shared across subjects, suggesting private repertoires in all groups.

Between the trimmed V and J ends, which lost 0 bases and 4 bases, there was a span of 10 bases. CDR1 is SGHRS, CDR2 YFSETQ, per germline. This CDR3 has 14 residues. 5'RACE with 10-nucleotide random UMIs produced the cDNA. Each CDR3 protein is one row after TCRdb ran MiXCR on the 5' RACE reads. This sample has about 10,000 distinct CDR3 sequences, with 21% found just once. The rearrangement joins TRBV5-1 to TRBJ2-5, with D hard to call. This TCR derives from a woman aged 60-70 years with HTLV-1-associated myelopathy (HAM/TSP). Sequences were obtained from CD8+ T cells from blood. The CDR3 DNA reads as TGCGCCAGCAGCTTGGGTGGGGTAGGAGAGACCCAGTACTTC. Its translation: CASSLGGVGETQYF.